Below, 23 T cell receptor beta chains from the same sample are listed, as sequenced in a study of cytomegalovirus exposure and HLA in healthy donors. PCR amplification relied on 60 Vbeta primers (plus 13 Jbeta primers). Some clones are missing from TCRdb's copy, which holds only in-frame ones; the method was immunoSEQ multiplex PCR. The sample includes some 170,000 clones, roughly 80% of them seen just once. What was sequenced was PBMCs. These receptors came from a man between 35 and 55 years old in good health and CMV-seronegative.

The rearrangement joins TRBV14 to TRBJ1-2; D call uncertain. Trimming left V 1 base short and J 4 bases short, with 7 bases between. CDR3 length equals 13 residues. CDR1 and CDR2 (germline): SGHDN, FVKESK. The CDR3 here is CASSQGPGYGYTF. The DNA for the CDR3 is TGTGCCAGCAGCCAAGGCCCGGGCTATGGCTACACCTTC.

The V and J genes are TRBV7-6 and TRBJ2-7, with 7 bases aligning to TRBD1. The CDR3 length is 15 residues. The V gene end was trimmed by 4 bases and the J gene end by 0 bases; junction bases not matched to a gene: 6. CDR1 and CDR2 (germline): SGHVS, FNYEAQ. CDR3 amino acids: CASSSSQGTSYEQYF. The CDR3 region has the DNA TGTGCCAGCAGCTCCTCACAGGGGACCTCCTACGAGCAGTACTTC.

The chain links TRBV2 to TRBJ2-1; D unresolved. The CDR3 extends over 14 amino acids. The V gene's germline CDR1 is SNHLY and CDR2 FYNNEI. V dropped 4 bases and J dropped 0 bases, with 7 bases sitting between them. CDR3 sequence reads: CASSAVSSYNEQFF. Here the CDR3 DNA reads TGTGCCAGCAGTGCGGTTAGCTCCTACAATGAGCAGTTCTTC.

This clone was recorded a few times. This CDR3 is also generated by other DNA sequences in the sample. This chain uses TRBV6-4 with TRBJ2-3; TRBD2 might be the D (6 bases). This CDR3 spans 15 amino acids. Deletions cut 3 bases from V and 1 base from J, with 11 bases between. CDR1 is MRHNA, CDR2 SNTAGT, per germline. In nucleotides, the CDR3 is TGTGCCAGCAGTGAGGCGGGGTCGGGCACAGATACGCAGTATTTT. Encoded protein: CASSEAGSGTDTQYF.

J is TRBJ2-6 and V is TRBV18, with D possibly TRBD1 on 6 matching bases. The CDR3 sequence is 17 residues long. CDR1 and CDR2 (germline): KGHSH, LQKENI. V dropped 1 base and J dropped 0 bases, with 10 bases sitting between them. The CDR3 loop reads CASSPLDSYSGANVLTF. The CDR3 nucleotides are TGTGCCAGCTCACCACTGGACAGTTACTCTGGGGCCAACGTCCTGACTTTC.

There are a few counts of this clone. The chain has TRBV6-5 and TRBJ1-1, with a weak D call TRBD1 (5 bases). Germline V gene data show CDR1 as MNHEY and CDR2 as SVGAGI. The V end lost 6 bases, the J end lost 2 bases, and 13 bases lay between the germline ends. CDR3 size: 14 residues. The CDR3 region is CASREGRRNTEAFF. The DNA of the CDR3 is TGTGCCAGCAGGGAGGGACGGAGAAACACTGAAGCTTTCTTT.

V gene TRBV5-4 combines with J gene TRBJ2-5, with TRBD2 matching over 12 bases. Near its end, the DNA agrees better with TRBJ2-7, so the J call may be wrong. Germline V CDR1 and CDR2: SGHNT, YYREEE (reference sequence). This CDR3 region has 15 residues. The CDR3 sequence is CASSDPSGGAYEQYF. The CDR3 bases are TGTGCCAGCAGCGATCCTAGCGGGGGGGCGTACGAGCAGTACTTC.

The rearrangement joins TRBV6-5 to TRBJ2-3; 8 nucleotides agree with TRBD2. Germline trimming cut 0 bases from V and 7 bases from J; bases unmatched to any gene: 9. Germline lookup yields CDR1 MNHEY and CDR2 SVGAGI. This CDR3 spans 16 amino acids. The chain's CDR3 is CASSYSTGGSGYTQYF. CDR3 coding DNA: TGTGCCAGCAGTTACTCGACGGGGGGGTCGGGTTATACGCAGTATTTT.

This chain uses TRBV7-6 with TRBJ2-1; 7 bases map to TRBD1. The CDR3 is made up of 18 amino acids. Germline values: CDR1 SGHVS, CDR2 FNYEAQ. J gave up 8 bases and V 5 bases, and 21 bases lay outside the gene matches. CDR3 nucleotides: TGTGCCAGCAGCCCTGACAGGGTTATCCACACGGGCTTCCATGAGCAGTTCTTC. Translating gives CASSPDRVIHTGFHEQFF. Full variable domain (rest looked up from reference TRBV7-6 and TRBJ2-1): GAGVSQSPRYKVTKRGQDVALRCDPISGHVSLYWYRQALGQGPEFLTYFNYEAQQDKSGLPNDRFSAERPEGSISTLTIQRTEQRDSAMYRCASSPDRVIHTGFHEQFFGPGTRLTVL.

The V gene is TRBV28, the J gene TRBJ1-6; D is perhaps TRBD1 (5 bases). The CDR3 contains 15 residues. Germline values: CDR1 MDHEN, CDR2 SYDVKM. V dropped 3 bases and J dropped 2 bases, with 8 bases sitting between them. CDR3 amino acids: CASSFSGAYNSPLHF. The CDR3 DNA is TGTGCCAGCAGTTTTTCGGGGGCCTATAATTCACCCCTCCACTTT.

This sequence joins TRBV9 and TRBJ2-5, with TRBD1 matching over 9 bases. With V trimmed by 3 bases and J by 5 bases, 14 bases remained unmatched. This CDR3 is 17 amino acids long. The germline V gene encodes CDR1 SGDLS and CDR2 YYNGEE. The CDR3 is CASSDSRTGTGRETQYF. The DNA of the CDR3 is TGTGCCAGCAGCGATTCCAGAACCGGGACAGGGAGGGAGACCCAGTACTTC. Using reference TRBV9 and TRBJ2-5 for the parts outside the CDR3, the full variable domain is DSGVTQTPKHLITATGQRVTLRCSPRSGDLSVYWYQQSLDQGLQFLIQYYNGEERAKGNILERFSAQQFPDLHSELNLSSLELGDSALYFCASSDSRTGTGRETQYFGPGTRLLVL.

The chain couples TRBV19 to TRBJ1-1; D perhaps matches TRBD1 (5 bases). V was cut by 5 bases and J by 0 bases, with 10 bases left in between. The CDR3 length is 14 residues. Germline V gives CDR1 LNHDA, CDR2 SQIVND (reference sequence). The CDR3 loop is CASSFEGVNTEAFF. In DNA form, the CDR3 reads TGTGCCAGTAGTTTCGAAGGGGTGAACACTGAAGCTTTCTTT.

The genes are TRBV6-5 and TRBJ1-2; TRBD1 agrees at 7 bases. J was trimmed by 3 bases and V by 6 bases; bases with no gene match: 7. The CDR3 is 14 amino acids. The V gene's germline CDR1 is MNHEY and CDR2 SVGAGI. CDR3 DNA sequence: TGTGCCAGCAGGAAGACAGGGTCCCACTATGGCTACACCTTC. It specifies CASRKTGSHYGYTF.

This sequence joins TRBV11-2 and TRBJ1-6; maybe TRBD1 (5 bases). Germline-derived CDR1 and CDR2 are SGHAT and FQNNGV. CDR3 size: 16 residues. V dropped 5 bases and J dropped 8 bases, with 19 bases sitting between them. The CDR3, as DNA: TGTGCCAGCAGCGATGGGGGGGGATCGGGCTATTCACCCCTCCACTTT. Protein sequence: CASSDGGGSGYSPLHF.

The V and J genes are TRBV28 and TRBJ2-2; D possibly corresponds to TRBD2 (5 bases). This CDR3 has 15 amino acids. The germline CDR1 and CDR2 sequences are MDHEN and SYDVKM. Trimming stripped 4 bases from V and 5 bases from J, with 14 bases between. CDR3: CASSSRGRWTGELFF. CDR3 sequence (DNA): TGTGCCAGCAGTTCGAGAGGGCGTTGGACCGGGGAGCTGTTTTTT.

The rearrangement links TRBV9 to TRBJ2-2, with TRBD2 matching 9 bases. V trimming: 5 bases; J trimming: 3 bases; junction bases outside the gene matches: 5. This CDR3 comprises 15 residues. Germline V gene lookup returns CDR1 SGDLS and CDR2 YYNGEE. The CDR3 reads CASSGSGGDTGELFF. The CDR3 region has the DNA TGTGCCAGCAGTGGTAGCGGGGGTGACACCGGGGAGCTGTTTTTT.

The chain has TRBV6-1 and TRBJ2-5, with TRBD2 identical over 9 bases. This CDR3 region has 18 residues. From germline, CDR1 is MNHNS and CDR2 SASEGT. The V gene end was trimmed by 4 bases and the J gene end by 9 bases; junction bases not matched to a gene: 21. The chain's CDR3 is CASSGSGKRGEPQGAQYF. As DNA, the CDR3 is TGTGCCAGCAGTGGAAGCGGAAAGCGGGGGGAGCCCCAGGGGGCCCAGTACTTC.

There are a few counts of this clone. V gene TRBV7-9 combines with J gene TRBJ2-5; 9 bases fit TRBD2. Gene TRBJ2-7 matches the end of the DNA better, so the J call may be wrong. Per the germline V gene, CDR1 is SEHNR and CDR2 is FQNEAQ (reference sequence). The CDR3 contains 18 residues. CDR3 amino acids: CASSAAPGTSPKTYEQYF. CDR3 sequence (DNA): TGTGCCAGCAGTGCTGCACCCGGGACTAGCCCTAAGACCTACGAGCAGTACTTC.

V gene TRBV7-2 combines with J gene TRBJ2-1, with TRBD2 matching over 9 bases. The CDR3 sequence is 15 residues long. V gave up 1 base and J gave up 8 bases; unmatched junction bases: 6. CDR1 is SGHTA and CDR2 is FQGNSA in the germline V gene. The CDR3 here is CASSLGGGGVYEQFF. CDR3 nucleotide sequence: TGTGCCAGCAGCTTAGGAGGCGGGGGGGTTTATGAGCAGTTCTTC.

CDR3 protein: CASGVGGTTGELFF. CDR3 in DNA: TGTGCCAGCGGCGTGGGGGGAACGACGGGGGAGCTGTTTTTT. The chain is built from TRBV11-1 and TRBJ2-2, with a tentative D call TRBD2 (6 bases). The V end was cut by 8 bases, the J end by 8 bases, with 18 bases between. Germline lookup yields CDR1 SGHAT and CDR2 FQDESV (reference sequence). CDR3 length: 14 amino acids.

The V and J genes are TRBV27 and TRBJ1-1; 9 bases are shared with TRBD1. The CDR3 runs to 12 residues. Losses at the gene ends were 6 bases for V and 6 bases for J; bases not matched to a gene: 2. Germline values: CDR1 MNHEY, CDR2 SMNVEV (reference sequence). This CDR3 reads CASSGTGPEAFF. The CDR3 nucleotides are TGTGCCAGCAGCGGGACAGGGCCTGAAGCTTTCTTT.

CDR3 bases: TGCGCCAGCAGCCAGGCCCTAGCGGGGAGCTACAATGAGCAGTTCTTC. Residues: CASSQALAGSYNEQFF. The chain joins TRBV4-3 to TRBJ2-1, with 9 bases aligning to TRBD2. The J segment lost 3 bases and the V segment lost 3 bases, leaving 6 bases of the junction unmatched. Germline V gene data show CDR1 as LGHNA and CDR2 as YSLEER. The CDR3 contains 16 residues.

The rearrangement links TRBV18 to TRBJ1-2, with 7 bases lining up with TRBD1. CDR1 and CDR2 from the germline V gene are KGHSH and LQKENI. The CDR3 is made up of 15 amino acids. The V segment lost 5 bases and the J segment 3 bases; nucleotides outside the gene matches: 9. CDR3 coding DNA: TGTGCCAGCTCAACCCGACAGGGTGGAGACTATGGCTACACCTTC. As protein: CASSTRQGGDYGYTF.